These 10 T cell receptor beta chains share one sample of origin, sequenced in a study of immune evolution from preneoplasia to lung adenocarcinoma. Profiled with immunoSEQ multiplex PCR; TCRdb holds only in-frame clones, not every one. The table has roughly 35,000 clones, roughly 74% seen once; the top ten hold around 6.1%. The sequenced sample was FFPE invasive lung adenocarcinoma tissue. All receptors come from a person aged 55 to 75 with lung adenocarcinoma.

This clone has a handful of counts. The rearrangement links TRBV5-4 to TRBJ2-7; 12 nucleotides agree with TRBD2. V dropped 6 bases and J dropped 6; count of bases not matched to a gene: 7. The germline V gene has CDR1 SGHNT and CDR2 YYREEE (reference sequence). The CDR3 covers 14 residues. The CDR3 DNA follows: TGTGCCAGCACCCTAGCGGGAGGGGAAGTCGAGCAGTACTTC. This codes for CASTLAGGEVEQYF.

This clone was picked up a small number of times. The chain's CDR3 is CASSPNTPELFF. The CDR3 DNA reads as TGTGCCAGCAGCCCTAATACCCCTGAGCTGTTTTTT. The V gene is TRBV7-9, the J gene TRBJ2-2; D is unresolved. CDR1 SEHNR and CDR2 FQNEAQ come from the germline V gene (reference sequence). There are 12 residues in the CDR3. Trimming left V 5 bases short and J 11 bases short, with 12 bases between. Full variable domain (outside the CDR3, taken from reference TRBV7-9 and TRBJ2-2): DTGVSQNPRHKITKRGQNVTFRCDPISEHNRLYWYRQTLGQGPEFLTYFQNEAQLEKSRLLSDRFSAERPKGSFSTLEIQRTEQGDSAMYLCASSPNTPELFFGEGSRLTVL.

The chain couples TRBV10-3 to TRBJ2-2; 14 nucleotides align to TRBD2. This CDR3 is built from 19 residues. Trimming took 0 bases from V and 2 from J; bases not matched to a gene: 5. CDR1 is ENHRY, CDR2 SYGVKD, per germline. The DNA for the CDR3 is TGTGCCATCAGTGAGTCTTGGACTAGCGGGAGGACCAACACCGGGGAGCTGTTTTTT. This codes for CAISESWTSGRTNTGELFF.

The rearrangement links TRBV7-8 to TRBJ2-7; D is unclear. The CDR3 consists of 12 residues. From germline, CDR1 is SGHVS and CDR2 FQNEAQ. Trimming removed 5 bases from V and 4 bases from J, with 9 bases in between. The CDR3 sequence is CASSHDPYEQYF. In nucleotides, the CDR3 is TGTGCCAGCAGCCATGACCCGTACGAGCAGTACTTC.

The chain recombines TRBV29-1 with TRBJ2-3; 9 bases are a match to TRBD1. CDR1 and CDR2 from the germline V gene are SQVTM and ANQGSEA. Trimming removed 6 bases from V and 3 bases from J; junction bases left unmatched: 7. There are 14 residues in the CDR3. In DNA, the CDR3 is TGCAGCGTCACGGGACAGGGTGGGACAGATACGCAGTATTTT. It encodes CSVTGQGGTDTQYF.

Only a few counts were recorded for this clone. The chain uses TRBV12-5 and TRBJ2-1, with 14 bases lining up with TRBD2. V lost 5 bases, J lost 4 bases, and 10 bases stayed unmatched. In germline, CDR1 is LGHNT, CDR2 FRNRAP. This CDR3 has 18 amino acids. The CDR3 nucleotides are TGTGCTAGTGGTCGCATTACCGGGACTAGCGGGAGATACAATGAGCAGTTCTTC. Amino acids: CASGRITGTSGRYNEQFF.

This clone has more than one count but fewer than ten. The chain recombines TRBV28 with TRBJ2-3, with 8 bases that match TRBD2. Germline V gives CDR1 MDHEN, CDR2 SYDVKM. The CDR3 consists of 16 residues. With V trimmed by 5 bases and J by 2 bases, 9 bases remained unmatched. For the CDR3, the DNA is TGTGCCAGCAGTCAAGCCGGGAGGGGGTACACAGATACGCAGTATTTT. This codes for CASSQAGRGYTDTQYF.

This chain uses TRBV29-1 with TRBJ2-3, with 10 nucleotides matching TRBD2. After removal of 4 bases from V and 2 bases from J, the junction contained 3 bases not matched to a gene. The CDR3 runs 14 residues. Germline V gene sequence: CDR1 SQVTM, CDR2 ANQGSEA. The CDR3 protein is CSVGLAGYTDTQYF. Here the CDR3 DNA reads TGCAGCGTTGGACTAGCGGGCTACACAGATACGCAGTATTTT.

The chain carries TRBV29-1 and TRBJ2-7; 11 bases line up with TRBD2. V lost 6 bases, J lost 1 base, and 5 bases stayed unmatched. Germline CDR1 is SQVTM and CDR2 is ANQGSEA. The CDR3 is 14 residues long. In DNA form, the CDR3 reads TGCAGCGTAGCCGGGACTAGCGGTTCCTACGAGCAGTACTTC. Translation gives CSVAGTSGSYEQYF.

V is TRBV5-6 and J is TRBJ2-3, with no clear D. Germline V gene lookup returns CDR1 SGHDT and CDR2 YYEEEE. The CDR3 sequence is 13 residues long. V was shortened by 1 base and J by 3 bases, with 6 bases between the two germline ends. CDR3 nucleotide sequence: TGTGCCAGCAGCTTGCTGAGAACAGATACGCAGTATTTT. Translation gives CASSLLRTDTQYF.